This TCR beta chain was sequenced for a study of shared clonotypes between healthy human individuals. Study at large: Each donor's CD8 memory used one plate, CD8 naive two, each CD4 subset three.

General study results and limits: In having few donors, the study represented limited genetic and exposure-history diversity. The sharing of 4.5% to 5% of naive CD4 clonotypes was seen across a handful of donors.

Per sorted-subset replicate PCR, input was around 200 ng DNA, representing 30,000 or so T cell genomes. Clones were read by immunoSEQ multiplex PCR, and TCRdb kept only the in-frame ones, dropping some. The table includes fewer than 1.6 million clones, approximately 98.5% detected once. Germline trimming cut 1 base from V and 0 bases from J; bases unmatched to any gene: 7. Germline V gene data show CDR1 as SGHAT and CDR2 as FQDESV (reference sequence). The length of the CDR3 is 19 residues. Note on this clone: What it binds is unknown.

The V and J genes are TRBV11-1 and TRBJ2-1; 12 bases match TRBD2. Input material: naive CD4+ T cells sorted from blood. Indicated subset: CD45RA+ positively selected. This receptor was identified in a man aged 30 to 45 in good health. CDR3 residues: CASSLGVLAGGSSYNEQFF. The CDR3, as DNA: TGTGCCAGCAGCTTAGGGGTTCTAGCGGGAGGGAGCTCCTACAATGAGCAGTTCTTC. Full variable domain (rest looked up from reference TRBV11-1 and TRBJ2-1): EAEVAQSPRYKITEKSQAVAFWCDPISGHATLYWYRQILGQGPELLVQFQDESVVDDSQLPKDRFSAERLKGVDSTLKIQPAELGDSAMYLCASSLGVLAGGSSYNEQFFGPGTRLTVL.